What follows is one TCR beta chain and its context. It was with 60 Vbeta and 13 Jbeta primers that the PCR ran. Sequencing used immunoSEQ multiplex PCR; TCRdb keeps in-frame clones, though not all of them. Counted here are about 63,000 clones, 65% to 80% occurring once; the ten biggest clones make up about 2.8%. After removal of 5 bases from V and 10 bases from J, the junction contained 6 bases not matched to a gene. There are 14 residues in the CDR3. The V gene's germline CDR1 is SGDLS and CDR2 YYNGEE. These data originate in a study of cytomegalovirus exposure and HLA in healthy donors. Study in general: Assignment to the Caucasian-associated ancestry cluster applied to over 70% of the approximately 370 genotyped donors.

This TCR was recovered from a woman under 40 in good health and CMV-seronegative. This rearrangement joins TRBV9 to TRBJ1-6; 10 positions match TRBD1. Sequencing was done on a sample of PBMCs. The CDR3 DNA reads TGTGCCAGCAGAGGGGACAGGGGCGGCTCACCCCTCCACTTT. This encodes CASRGDRGGSPLHF.